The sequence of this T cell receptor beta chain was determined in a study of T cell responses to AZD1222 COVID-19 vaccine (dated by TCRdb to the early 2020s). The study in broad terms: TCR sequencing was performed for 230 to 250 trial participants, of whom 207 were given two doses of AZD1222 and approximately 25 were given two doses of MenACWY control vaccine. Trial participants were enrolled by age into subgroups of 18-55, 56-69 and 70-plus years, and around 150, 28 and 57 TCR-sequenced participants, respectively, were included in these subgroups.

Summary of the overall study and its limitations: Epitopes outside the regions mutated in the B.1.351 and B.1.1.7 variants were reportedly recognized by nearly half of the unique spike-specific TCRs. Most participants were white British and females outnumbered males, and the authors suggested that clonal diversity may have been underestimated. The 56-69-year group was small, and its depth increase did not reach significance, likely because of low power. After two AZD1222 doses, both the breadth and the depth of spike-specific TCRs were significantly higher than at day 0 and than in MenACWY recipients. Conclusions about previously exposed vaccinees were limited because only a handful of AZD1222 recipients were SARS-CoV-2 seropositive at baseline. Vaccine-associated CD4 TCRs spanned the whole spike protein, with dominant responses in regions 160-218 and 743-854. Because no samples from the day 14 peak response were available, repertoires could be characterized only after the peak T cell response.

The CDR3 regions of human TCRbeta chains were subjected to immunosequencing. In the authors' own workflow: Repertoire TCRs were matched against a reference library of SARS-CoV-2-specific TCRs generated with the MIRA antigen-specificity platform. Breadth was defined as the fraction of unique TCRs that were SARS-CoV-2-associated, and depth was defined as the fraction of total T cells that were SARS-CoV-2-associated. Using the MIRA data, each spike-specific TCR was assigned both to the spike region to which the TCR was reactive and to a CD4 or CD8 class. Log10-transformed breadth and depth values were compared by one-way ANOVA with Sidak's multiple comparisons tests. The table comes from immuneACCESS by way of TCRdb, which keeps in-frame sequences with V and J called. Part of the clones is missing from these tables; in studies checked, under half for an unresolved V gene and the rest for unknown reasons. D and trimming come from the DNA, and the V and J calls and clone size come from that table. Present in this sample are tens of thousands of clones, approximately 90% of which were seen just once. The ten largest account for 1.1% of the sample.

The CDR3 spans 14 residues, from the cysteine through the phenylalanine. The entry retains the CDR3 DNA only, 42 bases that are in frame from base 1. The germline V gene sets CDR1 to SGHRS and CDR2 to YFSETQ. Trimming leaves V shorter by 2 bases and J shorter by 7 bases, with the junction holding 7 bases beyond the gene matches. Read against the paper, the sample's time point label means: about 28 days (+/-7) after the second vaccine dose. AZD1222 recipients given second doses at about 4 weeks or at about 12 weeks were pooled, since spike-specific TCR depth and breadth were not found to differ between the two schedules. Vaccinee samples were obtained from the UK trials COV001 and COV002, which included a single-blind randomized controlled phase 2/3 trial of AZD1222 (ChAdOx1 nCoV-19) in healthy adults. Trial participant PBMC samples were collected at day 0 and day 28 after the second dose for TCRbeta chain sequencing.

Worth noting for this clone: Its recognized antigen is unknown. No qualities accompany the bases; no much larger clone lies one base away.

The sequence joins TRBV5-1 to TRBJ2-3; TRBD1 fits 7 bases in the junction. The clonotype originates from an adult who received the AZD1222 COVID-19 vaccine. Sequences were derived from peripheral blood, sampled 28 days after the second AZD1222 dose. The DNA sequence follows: TGCGCCAGCAGCTTAGAGGGGGCTTGGAATACGCAGTATTTT. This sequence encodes CASSLEGAWNTQYF.